The rows below give T cell receptor beta chains drawn from one sample of a study of shared T cell receptors in the human thymus. Sequencing used immunoSEQ multiplex PCR; TCRdb keeps in-frame clones, though not all of them. Found here are over 650,000 clones, 80% to 90% of them singletons; the top ten hold over 0.008%. These data also featured in a second study, about human thymus T cells.

Material for sequencing was thymocytes. All receptors come from a boy less than two years old with a congenital heart defect. Both conserved end residues are part of each CDR3. D genes are given only for firm matches. Clone size appears in some rows only: once, few, many, or a class for an expanded clone.

>15|TRBJ1-4|-|TRBD1|TRBV4-1
TGCGCCAGTACCACCCGGGACAGGGTAGGGGAAAAACTGTTTTTT
CASTTRDRVGEKLFF
>16|TRBJ1-1|-|TRBD1|TRBV5-6
TGTGCCAGCAGCTTGGCCGGGACAGGGGGCCACACTGAAGCTTTCTTT
CASSLAGTGGHTEAFF
>16|TRBJ2-1|-|-|TRBV27
TGTGCCAGCACCCCCATTCCGGGTGGCTCCTACAATGAGCAGTTCTTC
CASTPIPGGSYNEQFF
>16|TRBJ2-7|-|-|TRBV4-2
TGTGCCAGCAGCCAAGATCGCAGTGGGGAGATCTACGAGCAGTACTTC
CASSQDRSGEIYEQYF
>18|TRBJ2-2|-|TRBD2|TRBV28
TGTGCCAGCACCGTGCCCGGGACTAGCAAGTCCAGGCCCGGGGAGCTGTTTTTT
CASTVPGTSKSRPGELFF
>15|TRBJ1-2|once|TRBD1|TRBV13
TGTGCCAGCAGACCATTGGACAGGGGCCTAAGTGGCTACACCTTC
CASRPLDRGLSGYTF
>15|TRBJ2-3|once|-|TRBV11-2
TGTGCCAGCAGACAAACCGGGATGGGCACAGATACGCAGTATTTT
CASRQTGMGTDTQYF
>18|TRBJ1-4|-|TRBD1|TRBV5-5
TGTGCCAGCAGCTTGAGGGACAGGGCGCTTGCAACTAATGAAAAACTGTTTTTT
CASSLRDRALATNEKLFF
>16|TRBJ2-1|-|TRBD2|TRBV10-3
TGTGCCATCAGTGAGTCGATGTCTAGCGGGAACAATGAGCAGTTCTTC
CAISESMSSGNNEQFF
>14|TRBJ1-2|-|TRBD1|TRBV5-1
TGCGCCAGCAAAGGCGACAGGGGGAAGTATGGCTACACCTTC
CASKGDRGKYGYTF
>15|TRBJ1-2|-|TRBD1|TRBV5-1
TGCGCCAGCAGCTTGGAGGACAGGATACGCTATGGCTACACCTTC
CASSLEDRIRYGYTF
>15|TRBJ1-4|-|-|TRBV28
TGTGCCAGCAGTTTAGTAGGGATGGGGGCCGAAAAACTGTTTTTT
CASSLVGMGAEKLFF
>16|TRBJ1-6|-|TRBD1|TRBV27
TGTGCCAGCAGTCCCACGGACAGGGAAAATAATTCACCCCTCCACTTT
CASSPTDRENNSPLHF
>16|TRBJ2-7|once|TRBD1|TRBV5-1
TGCGCCAGCAGCTTGGAGGGGTGGCAGGGGGTCTACGAGCAGTACTTC
CASSLEGWQGVYEQYF
>16|TRBJ1-2|once|TRBD1|TRBV11-1
TGTGCCAGCAGCGCTAGGGGGCAAGGGGTGATCAATGGCTACACCTTC
CASSARGQGVINGYTF
>19|TRBJ2-4|-|TRBD2|TRBV4-1
TGCGCCAGCAGCCAAGTACTCCCCGGACTAGCGGGAGGGCTGGACATTCAGTACTTC
CASSQVLPGLAGGLDIQYF
>16|TRBJ2-1|-|-|TRBV4-2
TGTGCCAGCAGCCAAGTCGCCTGGACTACGCACAATGAGCAGTTCTTC
CASSQVAWTTHNEQFF
>15|TRBJ1-1|-|-|TRBV6-5
TGTGCCAGCAGTCCTCGGGGTCTCATGAACACTGAAGCTTTCTTT
CASSPRGLMNTEAFF
>13|TRBJ2-7|-|-|TRBV5-1
TGCGCCAGCAGGGCAGGCAACTCCTACGAGCAGTACTTC
CASRAGNSYEQYF
>14|TRBJ2-7|once|TRBD1|TRBV4-3
TGCGCCAGCAGCCCTAGAACAGGGGGCTACGAGCAGTACTTC
CASSPRTGGYEQYF
>15|TRBJ2-2|-|-|TRBV15
TGTGCCACCAGCAGAGACTCAGGGGCGGGCGGGGAGCTGTTTTTT
CATSRDSGAGGELFF
>17|TRBJ2-7|once|-|TRBV7-2
TGTGCCAGCAGCTTAGGCATACTAGGGGGGGCCACCTACGAGCAGTACTTC
CASSLGILGGATYEQYF
>15|TRBJ1-2|-|-|TRBV9
TGTGCCAGCAGCCCCTTAGTGGAGGATTTCTATGGCTACACCTTC
CASSPLVEDFYGYTF
>10|TRBJ1-1|once|-|TRBV28
TGTGCCAGCAGTTTCCCAGAAGCTTTCTTT
CASSFPEAFF
>14|TRBJ2-2|-|-|TRBV19
TGTGCCAGTAGTAAGCTTTCGAACACCGGGGAGCTGTTTTTT
CASSKLSNTGELFF
>17|TRBJ2-7|-|TRBD2|TRBV30
TGTGCCTGGAGGGAACTAGCGGGGGGCGAGAGCTCCTACGAGCAGTACTTC
CAWRELAGGESSYEQYF
>15|TRBJ2-7|-|TRBD1|TRBV10-1
TGCGCCAGCAGTGCTTTGGACAGGCGTACCTACGAGCAGTACTTC
CASSALDRRTYEQYF
>13|TRBJ2-7|-|-|TRBV7-8
TGTGCCAGCAGTAAGGGACTTCGCTACGAGCAGTACTTC
CASSKGLRYEQYF
>18|TRBJ2-1|-|TRBD2|TRBV11-3
TGTGCCAGCAGCTTAGGTACCCTAGCGGGAGGGATTTTGAGTGAGCAGTTCTTC
CASSLGTLAGGILSEQFF
>16|TRBJ2-5|-|TRBD2|TRBV28
TGTGCCAGCAGTCCATCGACTAGCATTCAAACAGAGACCCAGTACTTC
CASSPSTSIQTETQYF
>16|TRBJ2-7|-|-|TRBV12-5
TGTGCTAGTGCCATATCCCTCTCTCCAAACCAGTACGAGCAGTACTTC
CASAISLSPNQYEQYF
>12|TRBJ1-1|-|-|TRBV25-1
TGTGCCAGCCAGGGGTTGAACACTGAAGCTTTCTTT
CASQGLNTEAFF
>15|TRBJ2-1|-|TRBD2|TRBV2
TGTGCCAGCAGTGTCGAACTAGCGGGAGCGTATGAGCAGTTCTTC
CASSVELAGAYEQFF
>17|TRBJ2-3|-|-|TRBV28
TGTGCCAGCAGTTTTCTCCGCATCCTACGAGTCACAGATACGCAGTATTTT
CASSFLRILRVTDTQYF
>13|TRBJ1-2|few|-|TRBV18
TGTGCCAGCTCACCCCCAGGGTGGGAAGGCTACACCTTC
CASSPPGWEGYTF
>15|TRBJ1-6|-|-|TRBV15
TGTGCCACCAGCTCATACTTGTCCTATAATTCACCCCTCCACTTT
CATSSYLSYNSPLHF
>17|TRBJ1-2|-|-|TRBV9
TGTGCCAGCAGCAGCCGGGAATCCGAAGGCCGGTCCTATGGCTACACCTTC
CASSSRESEGRSYGYTF
>15|TRBJ2-2|-|TRBD2|TRBV4-1
TGCGCCAGCAGCAACGGGACTACATACACCGGGGAGCTGTTTTTT
CASSNGTTYTGELFF
>15|TRBJ2-4|-|TRBD2|TRBV28
TGTGCCAGCACACTTAGCGGGGGGCAAAAAAACATTCAGTACTTC
CASTLSGGQKNIQYF
>15|TRBJ2-1|-|-|TRBV14
TGTGCCAGCAGCCACACCAGGGAACAGTACAATGAGCAGTTCTTC
CASSHTREQYNEQFF
>16|TRBJ1-6|-|TRBD1|TRBV28
TGTGCCAGCAACAAGGACAGGACCGTTTATGGCTCACCCCTCCACTTT
CASNKDRTVYGSPLHF
>14|TRBJ2-7|-|TRBD2|TRBV10-1
TGCGCCAGCAGTGAGGGGACTAGCTCCTACGAGCAGTACTTC
CASSEGTSSYEQYF
>17|TRBJ2-3|-|TRBD2|TRBV4-3
TGCGCCAGCAGCCAGATCCCCCGGGGAGGGGGCACAGATACGCAGTATTTT
CASSQIPRGGGTDTQYF
>14|TRBJ1-2|few|TRBD1|TRBV19
TGTGCCAGTAGTTTCGGACAGGGACGATATGGCTACACCTTC
CASSFGQGRYGYTF
>13|TRBJ1-5|few|-|TRBV19
TGTGCCAGTAGTATTGACTTTAATCAGCCCCAGCATTTT
CASSIDFNQPQHF
>15|TRBJ2-5|-|-|TRBV28
TGTGCCAGCAGCACCCCGGGGGGACATGTCGAGACCCAGTACTTC
CASSTPGGHVETQYF
>16|TRBJ2-5|-|TRBD2|TRBV7-3
TGTGCCAGCAGCTCCCTGACGGCGGGGGATGGAGAGACCCAGTACTTC
CASSSLTAGDGETQYF
>11|TRBJ2-7|-|-|TRBV2
TGTGCCAGCAGTAATGGACTCGAGCAGTACTTC
CASSNGLEQYF
>19|TRBJ2-2|-|TRBD2|TRBV7-9
TGTGCCAGCAGCTTAGCTCGGCTAGCGGAGGCGCCAGTCACCGGGGAGCTGTTTTTT
CASSLARLAEAPVTGELFF
>14|TRBJ2-3|-|TRBD2|TRBV5-6
TGTGCCAGCAGCTCCGGGACTAGCGCCGATACGCAGTATTTT
CASSSGTSADTQYF
>18|TRBJ2-7|-|TRBD1|TRBV28
TGTGCCAGCAGTTTATTAGGGACAGGGCCCAAGGGGTCCTACGAGCAGTACTTC
CASSLLGTGPKGSYEQYF
>13|TRBJ2-2|-|-|TRBV18
TGTGCCAGCTCACCCGGGAGCACCGGGGAGCTGTTTTTT
CASSPGSTGELFF